The present entry profiles one T cell receptor (beta chain) with its context. This record comes from a study of T cell changes during pregnancy in multiple sclerosis. This CDR3 comprises 15 residues. Germline CDR1 LNHDA, CDR2 SQIVND (reference sequence). With 9 bases removed from V and 0 bases from J, the gap between germline ends came to 16 bases. The method was immunoSEQ multiplex PCR; TCRdb's version includes in-frame clones alone and lacks a portion of them. The data contain tens of thousands of clones, roughly nine tenths of them singletons. The rearrangement uses TRBV19 and TRBJ2-3; possible D gene TRBD1, 7 bases. The specimen comprised CD4+ T cells from peripheral blood mononuclear cells, sampled in the third trimester of pregnancy. The receptor comes from a female donor in good health, enrolled as a control in a pregnancy study. In nucleotides, the CDR3 is TGTGCCAGCTCGCGGGACAGCCAGAGCACAGATACGCAGTATTTT. Encoded protein: CASSRDSQSTDTQYF.